This passage covers 7 T cell receptor beta chains from one sample sequenced in a study of CD8+ T cells in alopecia areata. The sequencing template was cDNA reverse transcribed from extracted RNA. Clones were read by immunoSEQ multiplex PCR, and TCRdb kept only the in-frame ones, dropping some. The profile covers 60,000 to 85,000 clones, with around 30% appearing a single time and 14% to 15% taken by the ten largest. As for treatment: oral pan-JAK inhibitor, 5-10 mg twice daily. The material was CD8+ T cells sorted from blood, obtained at week 4, from a patient treated with tofacitinib. Every receptor here comes from a human donor with alopecia areata.

The sample holds a few counts of this clone. Other DNA sequences within the sample encode an identical CDR3. The rearrangement uses TRBV7-2 and TRBJ1-2; possible D gene TRBD1, 6 bases. V lost 5 bases to trimming and J lost 4 bases, with 11 bases between them. Germline V gene data show CDR1 as SGHTA and CDR2 as FQGNSA. The CDR3 runs to 13 residues. The CDR3 is CASSRGQLYGYTF. CDR3 bases: TGTGCCAGCAGCCGCGGACAGCTCTATGGCTACACCTTC.

The rearrangement uses TRBV27 and TRBJ1-1; D possibly corresponds to TRBD1 (5 bases). CDR3 length equals 14 residues. Trimming removed 5 bases from V and 5 bases from J, with 15 bases in between. Germline-derived CDR1 and CDR2 are MNHEY and SMNVEV (reference sequence). The DNA for the CDR3 is TGTGCCAGCAGTCCTGGGTTGGGGGGAACTGAAGCTTTCTTT. This sequence encodes CASSPGLGGTEAFF.

This clone was seen a handful of times. CDR3: CASSRPGLAGEQYF. CDR3 nucleotide sequence: TGTGCCAGCAGTAGACCGGGACTAGCGGGCGAGCAGTACTTC. V and J are TRBV7-2 and TRBJ2-7; 12 positions agree with TRBD2. The CDR3 is 14 amino acids. J gave up 6 bases and V 6 bases, and 6 bases lay outside the gene matches. CDR1 is SGHTA, CDR2 FQGNSA, per germline.

This clone was observed a few times. The rearrangement joins TRBV2 to TRBJ2-2; D possibly corresponds to TRBD1 (5 bases). This CDR3 region has 14 residues. Germline-derived CDR1 and CDR2 are SNHLY and FYNNEI. The V end was cut by 7 bases, the J end by 3 bases, with 12 bases between. The CDR3 loop is CASTPRGDTGELFF. DNA of the CDR3: TGTGCCAGCACCCCTAGGGGCGACACCGGGGAGCTGTTTTTT. Full variable domain (missing parts from reference TRBV2 and TRBJ2-2): EPEVTQTPSHQVTQMGQEVILRCVPISNHLYFYWYRQILGQKVEFLVSFYNNEISEKSEIFDDQFSVERPDGSNFTLKIRSTKLEDSAMYFCASTPRGDTGELFFGEGSRLTVL.

The rearrangement joins TRBV11-2 to TRBJ2-1; D unclear. Per the germline V gene, CDR1 is SGHAT and CDR2 is FQNNGV. The CDR3 spans 15 residues. Between the trimmed V and J ends, which lost 2 bases and 6 bases, there was a span of 14 bases. The CDR3 region has the DNA TGTGCCAGCAGCTTATCTAGTCACCCCGGCAATGAGCAGTTCTTC. Protein product: CASSLSSHPGNEQFF.

This clone showed up just a few times. The rearrangement uses TRBV4-1 and TRBJ2-7; 11 bases line up with TRBD2. The CDR3 runs to 16 residues. Germline CDR1 and CDR2: MGHRA and YSYEKL. After removal of 2 bases from V and 3 bases from J, the junction contained 6 bases not matched to a gene. The DNA of the CDR3 is TGCGCCAGCAGCCAACCAGGGACTAGCGGCAACTACGAGCAGTACTTC. It translates to CASSQPGTSGNYEQYF.

The V and J genes are TRBV4-1 and TRBJ2-7; no firm D call. Trimming took 0 bases from V and 2 from J, leaving 2 bases between them. The germline V gene has CDR1 MGHRA and CDR2 YSYEKL. The length of the CDR3 is 12 residues. The chain's CDR3 is CASSQDTYEQYF. The DNA for the CDR3 is TGCGCCAGCAGCCAAGATACCTACGAGCAGTACTTC.